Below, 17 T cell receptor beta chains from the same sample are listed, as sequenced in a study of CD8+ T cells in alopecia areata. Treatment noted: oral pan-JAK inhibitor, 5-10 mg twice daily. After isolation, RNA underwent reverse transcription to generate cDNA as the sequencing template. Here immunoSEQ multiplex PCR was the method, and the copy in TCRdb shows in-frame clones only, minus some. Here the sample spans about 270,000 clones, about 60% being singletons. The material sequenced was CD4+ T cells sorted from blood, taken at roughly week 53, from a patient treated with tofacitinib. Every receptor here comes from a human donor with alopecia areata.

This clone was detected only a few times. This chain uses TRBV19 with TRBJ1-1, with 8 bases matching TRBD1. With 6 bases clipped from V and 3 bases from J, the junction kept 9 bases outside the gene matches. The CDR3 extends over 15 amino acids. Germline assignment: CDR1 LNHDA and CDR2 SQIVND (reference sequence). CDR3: CASRMIRGLDTEAFF. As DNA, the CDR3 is TGTGCCAGTAGGATGATCAGGGGGCTGGACACTGAAGCTTTCTTT.

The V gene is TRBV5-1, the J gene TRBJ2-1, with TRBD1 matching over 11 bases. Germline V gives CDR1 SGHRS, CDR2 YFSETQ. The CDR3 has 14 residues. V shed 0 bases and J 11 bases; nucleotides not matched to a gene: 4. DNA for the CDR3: TGCGCCAGCAGCTTGGCCGGGACAGGGGGAAAGCAGTTCTTC. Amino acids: CASSLAGTGGKQFF.

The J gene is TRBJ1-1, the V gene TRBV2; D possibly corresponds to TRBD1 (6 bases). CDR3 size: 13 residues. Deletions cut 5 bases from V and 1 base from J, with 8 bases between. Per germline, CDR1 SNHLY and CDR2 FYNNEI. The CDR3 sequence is CASSTGRNTEAFF. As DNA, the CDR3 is TGTGCCAGCAGTACAGGGCGGAACACTGAAGCTTTCTTT. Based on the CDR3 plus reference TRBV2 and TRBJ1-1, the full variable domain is EPEVTQTPSHQVTQMGQEVILRCVPISNHLYFYWYRQILGQKVEFLVSFYNNEISEKSEIFDDQFSVERPDGSNFTLKIRSTKLEDSAMYFCASSTGRNTEAFFGQGTRLTVV.

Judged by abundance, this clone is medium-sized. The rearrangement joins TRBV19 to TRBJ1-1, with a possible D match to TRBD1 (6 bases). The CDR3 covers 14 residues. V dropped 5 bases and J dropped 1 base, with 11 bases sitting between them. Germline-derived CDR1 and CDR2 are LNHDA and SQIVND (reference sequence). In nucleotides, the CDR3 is TGTGCCAGTAGTTCCTACAGGGAGAACACTGAAGCTTTCTTT. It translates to CASSSYRENTEAFF.

CDR3 sequence (DNA): TGTGCCAGTAGGAAAGAGACAGGGGTATTCAACGAGCAGTACTTC. Its translation is CASRKETGVFNEQYF. The rearrangement joins TRBV19 to TRBJ2-7; 8 nucleotides line up with TRBD1. Germline V gives CDR1 LNHDA, CDR2 SQIVND (reference sequence). V lost 6 bases to trimming and J lost 5 bases; unmatched junction nucleotides: 12. This CDR3 contains 15 residues. The whole variable domain, filled in from reference TRBV19 and TRBJ2-7, reads DGGITQSPKYLFRKEGQNVTLSCEQNLNHDAMYWYRQDPGQGLRLIYYSQIVNDFQKGDIAEGYSVSREKKESFPLTVTSAQKNPTAFYLCASRKETGVFNEQYFGPGTRLTVT.

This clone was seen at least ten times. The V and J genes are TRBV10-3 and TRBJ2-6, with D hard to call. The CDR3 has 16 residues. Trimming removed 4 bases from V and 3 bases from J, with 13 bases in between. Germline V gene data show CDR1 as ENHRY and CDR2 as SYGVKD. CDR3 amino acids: CAISGDRVRGANVLTF. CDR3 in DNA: TGTGCCATCAGTGGAGATAGGGTGCGTGGGGCCAACGTCCTGACTTTC.

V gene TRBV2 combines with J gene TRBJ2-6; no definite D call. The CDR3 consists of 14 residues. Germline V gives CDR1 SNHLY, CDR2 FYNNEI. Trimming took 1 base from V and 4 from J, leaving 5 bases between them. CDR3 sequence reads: CASSEDGGANVLTF. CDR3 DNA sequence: TGTGCCAGCAGTGAAGATGGAGGGGCCAACGTCCTGACTTTC.

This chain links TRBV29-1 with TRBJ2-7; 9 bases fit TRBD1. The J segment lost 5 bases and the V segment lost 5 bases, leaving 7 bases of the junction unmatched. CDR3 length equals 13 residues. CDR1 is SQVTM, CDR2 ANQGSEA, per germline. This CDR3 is CSVSGQGFHEQYF. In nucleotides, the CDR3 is TGCAGCGTTTCGGGACAGGGATTTCACGAGCAGTACTTC.

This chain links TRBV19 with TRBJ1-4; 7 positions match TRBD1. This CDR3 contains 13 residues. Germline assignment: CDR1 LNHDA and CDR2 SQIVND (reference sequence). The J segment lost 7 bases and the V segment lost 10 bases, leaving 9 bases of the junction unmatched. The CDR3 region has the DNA TGTGCCATAAAGGACAGGTCGAGTGAAAAACTGTTTTTT. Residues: CAIKDRSSEKLFF.

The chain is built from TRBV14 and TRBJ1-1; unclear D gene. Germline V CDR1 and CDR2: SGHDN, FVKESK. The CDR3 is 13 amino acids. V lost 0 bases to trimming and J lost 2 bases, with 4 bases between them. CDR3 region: CASSQETNTEAFF. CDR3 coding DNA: TGTGCCAGCAGCCAAGAAACAAACACTGAAGCTTTCTTT.

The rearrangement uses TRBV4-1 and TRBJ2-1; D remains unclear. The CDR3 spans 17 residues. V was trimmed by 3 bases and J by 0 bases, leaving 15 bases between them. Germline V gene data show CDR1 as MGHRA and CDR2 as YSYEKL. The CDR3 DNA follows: TGCGCCAGCAGCCAGGATCCGAACTGGGGCTCCTACAATGAGCAGTTCTTC. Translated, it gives CASSQDPNWGSYNEQFF.

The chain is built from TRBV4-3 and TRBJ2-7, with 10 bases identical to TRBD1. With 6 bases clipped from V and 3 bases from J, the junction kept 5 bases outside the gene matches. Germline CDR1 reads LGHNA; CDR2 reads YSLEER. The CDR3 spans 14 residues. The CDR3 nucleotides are TGCGCCAGCAGTCTCGGACAGGGGGGCTACGAGCAGTACTTC. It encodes CASSLGQGGYEQYF.

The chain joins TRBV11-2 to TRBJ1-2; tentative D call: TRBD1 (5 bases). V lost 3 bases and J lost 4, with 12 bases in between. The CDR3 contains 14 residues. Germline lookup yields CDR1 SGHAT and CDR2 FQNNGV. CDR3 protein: CASSLASGVYGYTF. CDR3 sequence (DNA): TGTGCCAGCAGCTTGGCCTCGGGGGTCTATGGCTACACCTTC.

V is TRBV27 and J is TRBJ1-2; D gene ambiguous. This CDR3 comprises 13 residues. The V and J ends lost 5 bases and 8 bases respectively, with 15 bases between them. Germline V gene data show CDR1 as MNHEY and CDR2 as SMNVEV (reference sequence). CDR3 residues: CASSPNAVGGYTF. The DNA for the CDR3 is TGTGCCAGCAGTCCGAACGCGGTCGGGGGCTACACCTTC.

This CDR3 reads CASSLAGTDGYNSPLHF. In DNA, the CDR3 is TGTGCCAGCAGCTTAGCCGGGACAGATGGCTATAATTCACCCCTCCACTTT. The J gene is TRBJ1-6, the V gene TRBV7-9, with 7 nucleotides matching TRBD1. Unmatched junction bases numbered 5, after V lost 0 bases and J lost 3 bases. CDR3 length: 17 amino acids. CDR1 and CDR2 from the germline V gene are SEHNR and FQNEAQ (reference sequence).

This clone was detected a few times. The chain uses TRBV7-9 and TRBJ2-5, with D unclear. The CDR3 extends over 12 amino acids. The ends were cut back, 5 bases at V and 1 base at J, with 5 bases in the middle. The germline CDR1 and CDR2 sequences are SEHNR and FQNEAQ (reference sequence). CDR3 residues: CASSPLQETQYF. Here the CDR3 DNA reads TGTGCCAGCAGCCCTCTCCAAGAGACCCAGTACTTC.

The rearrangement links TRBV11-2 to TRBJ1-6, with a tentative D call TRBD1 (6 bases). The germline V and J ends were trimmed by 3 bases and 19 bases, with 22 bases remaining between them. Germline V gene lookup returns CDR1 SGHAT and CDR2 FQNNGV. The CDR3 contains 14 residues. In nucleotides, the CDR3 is TGTGCCAGCAGCTTGGGGAACAGGGTTGGTGGTATTCACTTT. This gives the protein CASSLGNRVGGIHF.